The source of this T cell receptor beta chain is a study of cytomegalovirus exposure and HLA in healthy donors. Study summary: Caucasian-associated ancestry cluster membership applied to about 83% of a few hundred genotyped donors. Findings and limits, study-wide: Earlier analysis looked at TCR beta V segments, and most were productive about 90% or about 30% of the time. The study assumed roughly uniform donor sequencing depth for presence/absence analyses.

Note on this clone: Its antigen is as yet unknown.

It was with 60 Vbeta and 13 Jbeta primers that the PCR ran. The protocol was immunoSEQ multiplex PCR, while the TCRdb copy is restricted to in-frame clones and leaves out a portion. This table holds over 95,000 clones, 82% found once. The sequence derives from a young woman in good health and CMV-seronegative. The sample taken for sequencing was PBMCs.

The CDR3 sequence is CASSQAGGLYNEQFF. In DNA, the CDR3 is TGTGCCAGCAGTCAAGCGGGAGGCCTCTACAATGAGCAGTTCTTC. The rearrangement joins TRBV28 to TRBJ2-1; 9 positions agree with TRBD2. CDR1 is MDHEN and CDR2 is SYDVKM in the germline V gene. J lost 3 bases, V lost 5 bases, and 5 bases had no gene match. This CDR3 is 15 amino acids long.